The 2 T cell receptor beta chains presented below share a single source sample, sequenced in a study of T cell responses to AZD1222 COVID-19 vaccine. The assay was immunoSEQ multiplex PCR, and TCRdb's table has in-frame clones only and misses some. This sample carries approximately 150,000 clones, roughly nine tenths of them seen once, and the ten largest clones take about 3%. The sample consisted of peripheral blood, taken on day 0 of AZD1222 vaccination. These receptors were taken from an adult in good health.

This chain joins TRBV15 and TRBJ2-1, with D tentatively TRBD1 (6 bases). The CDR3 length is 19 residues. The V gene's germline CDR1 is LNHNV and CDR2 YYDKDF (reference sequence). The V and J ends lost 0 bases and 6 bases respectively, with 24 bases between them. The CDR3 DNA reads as TGTGCCACCAGCAGAGATCTAACAGGGTCTTTTACTGGGAGCAATGAGCAGTTCTTC. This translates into CATSRDLTGSFTGSNEQFF.

CDR3 residues: CASSLGLTNEKLFF. CDR3 nucleotide sequence: TGCGCCAGCAGCTTGGGACTGACCAATGAAAAACTGTTTTTT. The chain uses TRBV5-1 and TRBJ1-4; D is unclear. The germline CDR1 and CDR2 sequences are SGHRS and YFSETQ. CDR3 length: 14 residues. V gave up 0 bases and J gave up 5 bases, with 8 bases separating them.